Listed below are T cell receptor beta chains from one sample, sequenced in a study of neurological immune-mediated disorders. TCRdb redid the calling of the 5' RACE reads with MiXCR, one entry per CDR3 protein. Seen here are tens of thousands of distinct CDR3 sequences, roughly 10% observed once, and the top ten hold approximately 4%. The sequencing input was PBMCs. The receptors derive from a man aged 55 to 70 with HTLV-1-associated myelopathy (HAM/TSP). CDR3s include the opening cysteine and the closing phenylalanine or tryptophan. D genes are given only for firm matches. Size is omitted from some rows. Given values are once, few, many or a class for expanded clones.

abundance	v_gene	d_gene	j_gene	CDR3nt	CDR3aa
many	TRBV10-2	.	TRBJ2-7	TGCGCCAGCAGTTCTCAGGGTACGTCCTACGAGCAGTACTTC	CASSSQGTSYEQYF
medium-sized	TRBV5-1	TRBD2	TRBJ2-1	TGCGCCAGCAGCTTGGTAACTAGCGGGACAAATGAGCAGTTCTTC	CASSLVTSGTNEQFF
many	TRBV29-1	.	TRBJ2-5	TGCAGCGTTGAAGATTTTCCAGGGAAGGAGACCCAGTACTTC	CSVEDFPGKETQYF
many	TRBV7-9	.	TRBJ2-1	TGTGCCAGCAGCCAACAGACAACAAGCAATGAGCAGTTCTTC	CASSQQTTSNEQFF
many	TRBV10-3	.	TRBJ1-2	TGTGCCATCAGTGAGTCAATGGGCTATGGCTACACCTTC	CAISESMGYGYTF
.	TRBV5-1	.	TRBJ2-7	TGCGCCAGCAGCTTGGATGCGGCCTACGAGCAGTACTTC	CASSLDAAYEQYF
many	TRBV7-2	.	TRBJ2-1	TGTGCCAGCAGCCAAACCAACGGAGGTTACAATGAGCAGTTCTTC	CASSQTNGGYNEQFF
many	TRBV16	.	TRBJ1-2	TGTGCCAGCAGCCAATCCACAGTGGTCGGCTACACCTTC	CASSQSTVVGYTF
many	TRBV3-1	.	TRBJ2-7	TGTGCCAGCCAGGGCGGAGGGAGAAGCTACGAGCAGTACTTC	CASQGGGRSYEQYF
many	TRBV6-6	.	TRBJ2-1	TGTGCCAGCAGTTACGAGACTAGCTCCTACAATGAGCAGTTCTTC	CASSYETSSYNEQFF
.	TRBV11-3	.	TRBJ2-1	TGTGCCAGCAGCTTAGAGGTCGGCGACAATGAGCAGTTCTTC	CASSLEVGDNEQFF
many	TRBV6-5	.	TRBJ1-1	TGTGCCAGCAGTTACTCGTCCTCGGCGAACACTGAAGCTTTCTTT	CASSYSSSANTEAFF
many	TRBV5-1	TRBD2	TRBJ2-7	TGCGCCAGCAGCTTGGTTGCGGGAGTTGTAGGCGAGCAGTACTTC	CASSLVAGVVGEQYF
.	TRBV10-2	.	TRBJ1-6	TGCGCCAGCAGTGAGTCCCCAGCAGGGCCCAATTCACCCCTCCACTTT	CASSESPAGPNSPLHF
many	TRBV11-3	TRBD2	TRBJ2-1	TGTGCCAGCAGCCGTGGGTTAGCGGGAGTGGATGAGCAGTTCTTC	CASSRGLAGVDEQFF
.	TRBV5-1	.	TRBJ2-1	TGCGCCAGCAGCGACGGCCAATCCTACAATGAGCAGTTCTTC	CASSDGQSYNEQFF
many	TRBV20-1	.	TRBJ1-2	TGCAGTGCTAGCCAAACTGCCTATGGCTACACCTTC	CSASQTAYGYTF
many	TRBV5-5	.	TRBJ1-1	TGTGCCAGCAGGGGTGGACTGAACACTGAAGCTTTCTTT	CASRGGLNTEAFF
many	TRBV4-1	TRBD1	TRBJ1-5	TGCGCCAGCAGCTCCCAGGGGGCTCTGATTGGCAATCAGCCCCAGCATTTT	CASSSQGALIGNQPQHF
many	TRBV14	TRBD2	TRBJ2-7	TGTGCCAGCAGCTGGGGGGGCGAGCAGTACTTC	CASSWGGEQYF
.	TRBV15	.	TRBJ1-5	TGTGCCACCAGCCCCCTCCGGGGCGGCCAGCCCCAGCATTTT	CATSPLRGGQPQHF
many	TRBV5-1	.	TRBJ1-1	TGCGCCAGCCTGGGGGCGCCGGGCACTGAAGCTTTCTTT	CASLGAPGTEAFF
many	TRBV10-2	TRBD2	TRBJ2-1	TGCGCCAGTTCCGGGACTAGCGGGACTAATGAGCAGTTCTTC	CASSGTSGTNEQFF
medium-sized	TRBV6-5	.	TRBJ2-2	TGTGCCAGCAGTTACTCGGGTCCCGGGAGGAACACCGGGGAGCTGTTTTTT	CASSYSGPGRNTGELFF
medium-sized	TRBV10-3	.	TRBJ2-7	TGTGCCATCAGTGAGTCAGGAACCTACGAGCAGTACTTC	CAISESGTYEQYF
few	TRBV19	.	TRBJ1-2	TGTGCCAGTAGCTCGGATAGGGGTTCTGGCTACACCTTC	CASSSDRGSGYTF
.	TRBV24-1	TRBD1	TRBJ2-7	TGTGCCACCAGTGATCGGGGGACAGGTGAAGAGCAGTACTTC	CATSDRGTGEEQYF
many	TRBV6-5	.	TRBJ1-1	TGTGCCAGCTCTAGTCGAGGAACTGAAGCTTTCTTT	CASSSRGTEAFF
many	TRBV7-9	.	TRBJ2-7	TGTGCCAGCAGCGTGCTGGAGGGGGAGCAGTACTTC	CASSVLEGEQYF
many	TRBV29-1	TRBD1	TRBJ2-3	TGCAGCGTTGCCAGGGGGCAGGCAGATACGCAGTATTTT	CSVARGQADTQYF
few	TRBV29-1	.	TRBJ1-2	TGCAGCGGGGGGGGGCCAGATGGCTACACCTTC	CSGGGPDGYTF
many	TRBV5-1	.	TRBJ2-3	TGCGCCAGCAGCCACCCAGGGTCTATAGTGCCCACAGATACGCAGTATTTT	CASSHPGSIVPTDTQYF
many	TRBV20-1	.	TRBJ2-3	TGCAGTGCTATCAGGGGTCGGGATACGCAGTATTTT	CSAIRGRDTQYF
.	TRBV12-3/TRBV12-4	.	TRBJ2-3	TGTACCTGTCCTGACACAGATACGCAGTATTTT	CTCPDTDTQYF
many	TRBV5-1	.	TRBJ1-1	TGCGCCAGCAGTGATTGGTCGGGCACTGAAGCTTTCTTT	CASSDWSGTEAFF
many	TRBV11-2	.	TRBJ1-1	TGTGCCAGCAGCTTCAACACTGAAGCTTTCTTT	CASSFNTEAFF
many	TRBV27	TRBD1	TRBJ2-7	TGTGCCAGCAGTTTCGGGACAGGGGTCTACGAGCAGTACTTC	CASSFGTGVYEQYF
many	TRBV7-2	.	TRBJ1-4	TGTGCCAGCAGCCCCCGCGGGGGATTTAATGAAAAACTGTTTTTT	CASSPRGGFNEKLFF
many	TRBV24-1	.	TRBJ2-1	TGTGCCACCAGTGATTCCGGGACTCATAATGAGCAGTTCTTC	CATSDSGTHNEQFF
many	TRBV29-1	.	TRBJ2-3	TGCAGCGTTGTAGTGCCTTTAGATACGCAGTATTTT	CSVVVPLDTQYF
many	TRBV5-1	TRBD1	TRBJ2-1	TGCGCCAGCAGCTTGGGGCCACTCCGGGACAGGGTGTACAATGAGCAGTTCTTC	CASSLGPLRDRVYNEQFF
many	TRBV12-3/TRBV12-4	.	TRBJ1-3	TGTGCCAGCAGTTTACGGGGAAACTCTGGAAACACCATATATTTT	CASSLRGNSGNTIYF
many	TRBV29-1	.	TRBJ2-7	TGCTTCCCCTGGGGGAGAAATGAAAGCTACGAGCAGTACTTC	CFPWGRNESYEQYF
many	TRBV18	.	TRBJ2-3	TGTGCCAGCTCACCATTGGCTGGCGGTACGAGCACAGATACGCAGTATTTT	CASSPLAGGTSTDTQYF
many	TRBV6-5	.	TRBJ1-2	TGTGCCAGCAGCCGCGCCCCAAATATTGGGGGCTACACCTTC	CASSRAPNIGGYTF
many	TRBV20-1	.	TRBJ2-7	TGCAGTGCTCCCCCAGAGGGTTGGTACGAGCAGTACTTC	CSAPPEGWYEQYF
many	TRBV7-9	TRBD2	TRBJ2-3	TGTGCCAGCAGCCGACTAGCGGGGAAGGATACGCAGTATTTT	CASSRLAGKDTQYF
many	TRBV12-3/TRBV12-4	.	TRBJ1-1	TGTGCCAGCAGTTTGGGGTTTGAGGCTTTCTTT	CASSLGFEAFF
many	TRBV5-1	.	TRBJ2-5	TGCGCCAGCAGCTTGGTCATGGGGCAGCAAGAGACCCAGTACTTC	CASSLVMGQQETQYF
many	TRBV11-2	.	TRBJ2-2	TGTGCCAGCACCCAAACAGGGAACACCGGGGAGCTGTTTTTT	CASTQTGNTGELFF
many	TRBV20-1	.	TRBJ2-7	TGCAGTGCTAGATCTCCCGGGGCAGGGTCCGTTGAGCAGTACTTC	CSARSPGAGSVEQYF
many	TRBV5-1	TRBD1	TRBJ1-6	TGCGCCAGCAGCAGCGGACAGGGGTCAGGGGTTAATTCACCCCTCCACTTT	CASSSGQGSGVNSPLHF